A single TCR beta chain is shown here with its context. Its antigen is not identified. Incorporated into the TCR beta cDNA libraries were unique molecular identifiers, which served to reduce PCR and sequencing biases. The yield from about 1 to 10 million T cells was roughly 500,000 cDNA molecules in total. One entry per CDR3 protein, called by TCRdb with MiXCR from the PCR reads. There are roughly 650,000 distinct CDR3 sequences in the sample; around 60% occur only once, and approximately 11% lies in the top ten. Germline lookup yields CDR1 SGHKS and CDR2 YYEKEE (reference sequence). The CDR3 covers 15 residues. V was cut by 1 base and J by 4 bases, with 14 bases left in between. This sample was taken from a study of post-analysis software for immune sequencing data. Study details: The study covered relapsing-remitting, secondary progressive and progressive-relapsing courses of multiple sclerosis. Study outcomes and limitations: Patients used a few TRBV segments, including TRBV5-6, TRBV5-1 and TRBV20-1, more often than controls. In multiple sclerosis, normalized Chao1 diversity was significantly below that of controls.

Sequencing was performed on blood. This TCR was sampled from a girl aged 2 to 9 with multiple sclerosis. The rearrangement links TRBV5-5 to TRBJ1-2; D perhaps matches TRBD1 (6 bases). CDR3 residues: CASSLSFKQGYGYTF. CDR3 coding DNA: TGTGCCAGCAGCTTGAGTTTTAAACAGGGCTATGGCTACACCTTC.